This T cell receptor beta chain is from a study of human T cells and chemical hapten exposure. About the study: Minor volume differences among pooled libraries chiefly drove per-sample TCR yield variation.

Germline V gene sequence: CDR1 SGHDN, CDR2 FVKESK. The CDR3 totals 16 residues. V was cut by 5 bases and J by 7 bases, with 20 bases left in between. This clonotype was recorded many times. Authors' data handling: TCRs per sample had a median of 95,638 and ranged from about 23,224 to 750,000. One entry per CDR3 protein, called by TCRdb with MiXCR from the RACE reads. The V and J calls and clone size are TCRdb's, not the authors'. The data show around 350,000 distinct CDR3 sequences, approximately 5.8% seen once. Documented time point: pre-sensitization, week 0. Treatment defined: therapeutic diphenylcyclopropenone sensitization with weekly scalp DPC.

This TCR was recovered from a woman under 30 with alopecia areata. Some clones in this sample may be carry-over from other donors' samples. The chain combines TRBV14 with TRBJ1-4; D not resolved. The sequencing used whole blood, collected in connection with sensitization to the hapten diphenylcyclopropenone (DPC). The CDR3 reads CASSGGKLVRSEKLFF. DNA of the CDR3: TGTGCCAGCAGCGGTGGAAAGTTGGTCCGCAGTGAAAAACTGTTTTTT.